This T cell receptor (beta chain) was recovered during a study of blood T cell repertoires in COVID-19. Study information: Acute and convalescent COVID-19 specimens originated in the United States, Italy and Spain. PBMCs, B-cell-depleted T cells, or T cells provided the cDNA or gDNA that made up the material.

Germline lookup yields CDR1 LGHNT and CDR2 FRNRAP. The CDR3 extends over 16 amino acids. V shed 5 bases, J shed 2 bases, and the junction held 5 bases outside the gene matches. Per the original methods: Estimation of nucleated cell counts was performed using reference gene primer amplification. Sequenced by immunoSEQ multiplex PCR; TCRdb stores in-frame clones only, minus some. That table furnishes V, J and clone size, whereas the DNA furnished D and trimming. The sample lists 110,000 to 150,000 clones, roughly 79% seen once, with around 2.1% in the top ten. The TCR originated in a woman aged 55-70 years with acute or convalescent COVID-19. The V and J genes are TRBV12-5 and TRBJ2-7, with TRBD2 matching over 14 bases. The sample comprised peripheral blood. CDR3 loop: CASGPGGLAGAYEQYF. CDR3 bases: TGTGCTAGTGGTCCCGGGGGACTAGCGGGAGCCTACGAGCAGTACTTC. The full variable domain, in which reference TRBV12-5 and TRBJ2-7 provide the parts outside the CDR3, is DARVTQTPRHKVTEMGQEVTMRCQPILGHNTVFWYRQTMMQGLELLAYFRNRAPLDDSGMPKDRFSAEMPDATLATLKIQPSEPRDSAVYFCASGPGGLAGAYEQYFGPGTRLTVT.